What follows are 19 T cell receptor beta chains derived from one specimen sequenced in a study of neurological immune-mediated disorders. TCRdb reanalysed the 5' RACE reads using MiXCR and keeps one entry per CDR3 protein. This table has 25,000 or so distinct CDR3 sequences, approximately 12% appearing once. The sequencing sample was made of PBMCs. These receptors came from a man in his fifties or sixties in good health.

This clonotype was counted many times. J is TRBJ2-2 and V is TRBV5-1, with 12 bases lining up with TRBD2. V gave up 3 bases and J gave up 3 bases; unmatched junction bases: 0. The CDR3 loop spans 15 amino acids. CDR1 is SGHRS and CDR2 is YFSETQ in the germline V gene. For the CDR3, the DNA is TGCGCCAGCAGCTGGACTAGCGGGGACACCGGGGAGCTGTTTTTT. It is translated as CASSWTSGDTGELFF.

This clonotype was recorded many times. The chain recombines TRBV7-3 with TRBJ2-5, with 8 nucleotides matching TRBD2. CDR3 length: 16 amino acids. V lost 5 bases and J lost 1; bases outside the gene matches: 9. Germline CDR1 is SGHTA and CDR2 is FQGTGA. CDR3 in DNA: TGTGCCAGCAGCCCAAGCAGCGGGAGCAGCCAAGAGACCCAGTACTTC. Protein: CASSPSSGSSQETQYF.

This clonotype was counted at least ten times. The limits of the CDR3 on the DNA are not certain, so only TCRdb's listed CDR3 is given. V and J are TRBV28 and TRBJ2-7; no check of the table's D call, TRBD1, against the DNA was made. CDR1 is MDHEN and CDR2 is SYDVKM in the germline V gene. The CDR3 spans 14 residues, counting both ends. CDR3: CASSVGGGTYEWYF.

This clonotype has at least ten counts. DNA for the CDR3: TGTGCCAGCAGCCATTTGGACAGGGTGGGCTATGGCTACACCTTC. Translation: CASSHLDRVGYGYTF. This rearrangement joins TRBV3-1 to TRBJ1-2; 8 bases agree with TRBD1. The CDR3 covers 15 residues. With 3 bases clipped from V and 4 bases from J, the junction kept 7 bases outside the gene matches. Germline loops: CDR1 LGHDT, CDR2 YNNKEL (reference sequence). Combining the CDR3 with reference TRBV3-1 and TRBJ1-2 gives the whole variable domain DTAVSQTPKYLVTQMGNDKSIKCEQNLGHDTMYWYKQDSKKFLKIMFSYNNKELIINETVPNRFSPKSPDKAHLNLHINSLELGDSAVYFCASSHLDRVGYGYTFGSGTRLTVV.

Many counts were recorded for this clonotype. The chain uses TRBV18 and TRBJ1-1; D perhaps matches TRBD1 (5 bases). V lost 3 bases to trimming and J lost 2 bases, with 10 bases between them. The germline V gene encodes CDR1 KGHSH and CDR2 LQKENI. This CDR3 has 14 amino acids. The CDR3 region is CASSPKGDNTEAFF. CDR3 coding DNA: TGTGCCAGCTCACCGAAAGGGGATAACACTGAAGCTTTCTTT.

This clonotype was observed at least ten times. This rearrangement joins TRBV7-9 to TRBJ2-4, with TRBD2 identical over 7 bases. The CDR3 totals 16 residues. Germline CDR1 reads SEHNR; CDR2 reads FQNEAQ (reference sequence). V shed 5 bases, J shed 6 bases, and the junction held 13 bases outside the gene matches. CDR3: CASSRTGTNLGNIQYF. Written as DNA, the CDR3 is TGTGCCAGCAGCCGAACCGGGACTAACCTTGGAAACATTCAGTACTTC.

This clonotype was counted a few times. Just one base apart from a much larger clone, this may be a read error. CDR3 sequence reads: CASSFRSGVGEQYF. Here the CDR3 DNA reads TGTGCCAGCAGTTTTCGTTCGGGGGTCGGCGAGCAGTACTTC. This sequence joins TRBV27 and TRBJ2-7, with D possibly TRBD2 on 6 matching bases. V shed 3 bases and J shed 6 bases, with 15 bases lying between them. CDR1 MNHEY and CDR2 SMNVEV come from the germline V gene (reference sequence). CDR3 size: 14 residues.

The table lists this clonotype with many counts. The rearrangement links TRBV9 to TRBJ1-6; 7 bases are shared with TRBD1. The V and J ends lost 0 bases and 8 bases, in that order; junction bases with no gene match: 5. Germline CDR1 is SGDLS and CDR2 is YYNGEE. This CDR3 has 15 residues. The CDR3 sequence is CASSVGRQGYSPLHF. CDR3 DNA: TGTGCCAGCAGCGTAGGGCGACAGGGCTATTCACCCCTCCACTTT.

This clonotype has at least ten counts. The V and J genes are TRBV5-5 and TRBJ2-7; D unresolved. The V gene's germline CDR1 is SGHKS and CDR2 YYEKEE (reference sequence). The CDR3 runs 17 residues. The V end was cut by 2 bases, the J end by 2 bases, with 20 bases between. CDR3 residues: CASSLGVGFPKPYEQYF. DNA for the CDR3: TGTGCCAGCAGCTTAGGCGTGGGGTTTCCAAAGCCCTACGAGCAGTACTTC.

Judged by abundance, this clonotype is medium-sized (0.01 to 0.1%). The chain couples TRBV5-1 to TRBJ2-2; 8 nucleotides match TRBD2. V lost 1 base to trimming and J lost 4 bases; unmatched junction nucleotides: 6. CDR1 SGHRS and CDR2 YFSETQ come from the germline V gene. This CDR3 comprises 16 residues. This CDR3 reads CASSLTSGPITGELFF. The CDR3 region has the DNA TGCGCCAGCAGCTTGACTAGCGGACCCATCACCGGGGAGCTGTTTTTT.

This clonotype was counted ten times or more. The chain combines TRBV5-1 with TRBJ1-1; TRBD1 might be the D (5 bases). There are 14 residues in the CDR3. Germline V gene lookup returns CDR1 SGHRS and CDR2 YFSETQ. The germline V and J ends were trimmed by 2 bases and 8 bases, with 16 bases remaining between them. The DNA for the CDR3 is TGCGCCAGCAGCTTACTCCCGGGGCCCCCCGAAGCTTTCTTT. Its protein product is CASSLLPGPPEAFF.

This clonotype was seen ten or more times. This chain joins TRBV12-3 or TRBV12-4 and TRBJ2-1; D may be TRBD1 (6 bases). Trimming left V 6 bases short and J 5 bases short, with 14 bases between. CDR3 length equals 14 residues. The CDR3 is CASSQGQPHNEQFF. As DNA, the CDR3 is TGTGCCAGCAGCCAAGGACAGCCCCACAATGAGCAGTTCTTC.

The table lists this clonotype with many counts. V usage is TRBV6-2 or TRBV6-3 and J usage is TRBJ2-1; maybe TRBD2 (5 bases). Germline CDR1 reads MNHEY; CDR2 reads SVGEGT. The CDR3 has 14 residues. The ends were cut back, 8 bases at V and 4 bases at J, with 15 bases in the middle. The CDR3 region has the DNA TGTGCCAGCGGGCCCTGGGAGTCATACAATGAGCAGTTCTTC. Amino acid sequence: CASGPWESYNEQFF.

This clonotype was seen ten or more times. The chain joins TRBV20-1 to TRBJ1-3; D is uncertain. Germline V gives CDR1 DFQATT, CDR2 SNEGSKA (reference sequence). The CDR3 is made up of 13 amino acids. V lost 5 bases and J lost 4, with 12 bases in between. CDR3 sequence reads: CSARSRSGNTIYF. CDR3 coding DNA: TGCAGTGCTCGTAGTAGATCCGGAAACACCATATATTTT.

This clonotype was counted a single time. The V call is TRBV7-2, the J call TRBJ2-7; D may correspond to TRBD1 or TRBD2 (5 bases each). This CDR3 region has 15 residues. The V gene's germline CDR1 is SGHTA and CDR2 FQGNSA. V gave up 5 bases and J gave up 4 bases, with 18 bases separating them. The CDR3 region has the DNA TGTGCCAGCAGCACTACCGGGAAAGGGGCATACGAGCAGTACTTC. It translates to CASSTTGKGAYEQYF.

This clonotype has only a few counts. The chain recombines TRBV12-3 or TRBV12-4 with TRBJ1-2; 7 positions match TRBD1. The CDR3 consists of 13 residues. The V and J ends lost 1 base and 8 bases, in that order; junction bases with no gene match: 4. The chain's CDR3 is CASSLGQGGGYTF. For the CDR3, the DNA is TGTGCCAGCAGTTTAGGACAGGGCGGAGGCTACACCTTC.

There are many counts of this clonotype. CDR3 loop: CASSALAEDYEQYF. DNA for the CDR3: TGTGCCAGCAGCGCACTAGCGGAGGACTACGAGCAGTACTTC. The chain carries TRBV28 and TRBJ2-7; 8 bases line up with TRBD2. V lost 6 bases, J lost 3 bases, and 7 bases stayed unmatched. The CDR3 consists of 14 residues. Per the germline V gene, CDR1 is MDHEN and CDR2 is SYDVKM.

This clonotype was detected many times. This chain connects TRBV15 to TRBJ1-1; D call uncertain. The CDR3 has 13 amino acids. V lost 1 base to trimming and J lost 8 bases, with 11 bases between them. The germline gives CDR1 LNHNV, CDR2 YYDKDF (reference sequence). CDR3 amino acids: CATSRGGNWEAFF. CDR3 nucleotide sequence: TGTGCCACCAGCAGAGGAGGAAATTGGGAAGCTTTCTTT.

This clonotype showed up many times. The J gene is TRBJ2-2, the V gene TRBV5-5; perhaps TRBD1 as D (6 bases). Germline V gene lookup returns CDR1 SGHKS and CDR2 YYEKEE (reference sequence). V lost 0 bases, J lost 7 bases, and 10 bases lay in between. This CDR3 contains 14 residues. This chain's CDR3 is CASSLGTAGGELFF. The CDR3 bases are TGTGCCAGCAGCTTGGGGACAGCTGGCGGGGAGCTGTTTTTT.